The sequence of this TCR beta chain was determined in a study of ipilimumab plus nivolumab after autologous stem cell transplantation. Study summary: Patients received a median of roughly 5 ipilimumab and 8 or 9 nivolumab doses. The myeloma group: high-risk transplant-naive, or relapse within 3 years after first autologous transplant.

Germline CDR1 MNHEY, CDR2 SVGAGI. Trimming took 5 bases from V and 7 from J, leaving 17 bases between them. This CDR3 has 14 residues. Starting 14 to 28 days after autologous transplant, ipilimumab 1 mg/kg was given. The data were produced by immunoSEQ multiplex PCR, yet TCRdb's version contains in-frame clones alone and is incomplete. The profile shows about 43,000 clones, over 75% of them singletons. The chain couples TRBV6-5 to TRBJ1-1; D ambiguous. The material was PBMCs, obtained in a trial of ipilimumab plus nivolumab as post-transplant consolidation. The clonotype comes from a male donor with multiple myeloma. In DNA, the CDR3 is TGTGCCAGCAGTCAGTGGATGTATGGCGGTGAAGCTTTCTTT. Its protein is CASSQWMYGGEAFF.